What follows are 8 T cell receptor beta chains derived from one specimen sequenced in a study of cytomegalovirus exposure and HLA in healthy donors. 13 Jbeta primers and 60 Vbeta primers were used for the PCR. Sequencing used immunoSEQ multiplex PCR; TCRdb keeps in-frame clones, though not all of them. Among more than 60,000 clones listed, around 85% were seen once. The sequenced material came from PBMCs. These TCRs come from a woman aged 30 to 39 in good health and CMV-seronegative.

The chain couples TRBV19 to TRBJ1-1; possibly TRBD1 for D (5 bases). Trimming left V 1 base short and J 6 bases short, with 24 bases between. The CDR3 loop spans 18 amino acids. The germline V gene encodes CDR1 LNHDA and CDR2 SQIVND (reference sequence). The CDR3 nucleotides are TGTGCCAGTAGTATAGGGACGACCGATTACCCCAGGGATGCTGAAGCTTTCTTT. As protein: CASSIGTTDYPRDAEAFF.

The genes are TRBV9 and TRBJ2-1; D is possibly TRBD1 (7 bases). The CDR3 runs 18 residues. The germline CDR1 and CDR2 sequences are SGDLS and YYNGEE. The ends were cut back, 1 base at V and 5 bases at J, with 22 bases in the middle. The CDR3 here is CASSVIAGGLGYNNEQFF. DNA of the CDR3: TGTGCCAGCAGCGTAATAGCAGGGGGGCTTGGGTACAACAATGAGCAGTTCTTC.

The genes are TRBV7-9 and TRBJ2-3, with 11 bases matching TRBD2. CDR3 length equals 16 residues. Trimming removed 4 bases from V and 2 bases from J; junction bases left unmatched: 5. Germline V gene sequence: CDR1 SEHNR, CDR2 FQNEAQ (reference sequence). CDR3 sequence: CASSSRLAGITDTQYF. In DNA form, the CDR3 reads TGTGCCAGCAGCTCCCGACTAGCGGGGATCACAGATACGCAGTATTTT.

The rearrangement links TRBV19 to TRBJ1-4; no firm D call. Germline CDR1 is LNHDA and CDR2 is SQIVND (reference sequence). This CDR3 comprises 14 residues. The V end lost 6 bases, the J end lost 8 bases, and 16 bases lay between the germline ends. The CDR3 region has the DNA TGTGCCAGTAGGCCAGAAGGGTCGGGGGAAAAACTGTTTTTT. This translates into CASRPEGSGEKLFF.

CDR3 sequence: CASSGRGGEAFF. Here the CDR3 DNA reads TGTGCCAGCAGCGGAAGGGGTGGCGAAGCTTTCTTT. V and J are TRBV5-4 and TRBJ1-1; D perhaps matches TRBD1 (5 bases). There are 12 residues in the CDR3. The V gene's germline CDR1 is SGHNT and CDR2 YYREEE (reference sequence). Trimming left V 4 bases short and J 8 bases short, with 12 bases between.

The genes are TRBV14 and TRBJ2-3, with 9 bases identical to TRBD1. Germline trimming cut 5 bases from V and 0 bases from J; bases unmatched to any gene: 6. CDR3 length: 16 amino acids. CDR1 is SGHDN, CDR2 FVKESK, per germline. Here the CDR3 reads CASSSRDRVSTDTQYF. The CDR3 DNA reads TGTGCCAGCAGCTCCCGGGACAGGGTTAGCACAGATACGCAGTATTTT.

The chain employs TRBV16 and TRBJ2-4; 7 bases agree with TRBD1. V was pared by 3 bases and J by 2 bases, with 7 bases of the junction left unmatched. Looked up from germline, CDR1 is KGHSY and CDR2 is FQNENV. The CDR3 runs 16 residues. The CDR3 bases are TGTGCCAGCAGCCAGACAGGGTTGGAGACCAAAAACATTCAGTACTTC. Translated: CASSQTGLETKNIQYF.

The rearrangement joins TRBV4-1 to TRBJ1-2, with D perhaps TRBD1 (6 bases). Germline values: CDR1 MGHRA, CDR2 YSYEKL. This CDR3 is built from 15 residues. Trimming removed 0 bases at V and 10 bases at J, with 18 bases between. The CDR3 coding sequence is TGCGCCAGCAGCCAAGATTCAGGGGCAGGGAACGTCTACACCTTC. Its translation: CASSQDSGAGNVYTF.